Shown below are 5 T cell receptor beta chains from a single sample sequenced in a study of blood T cell repertoires in COVID-19. Assay used: immunoSEQ multiplex PCR; TCRdb lists only in-frame clones, some missing. The table has about 200,000 clones, 70% to 90% seen once. The sequenced material came from peripheral blood. Receptors were obtained from a woman aged 80 or over with acute or convalescent COVID-19.

The rearrangement links TRBV2 to TRBJ2-7; tentative D call: TRBD1 (6 bases). V lost 6 bases to trimming and J lost 2 bases, with 14 bases between them. The germline gives CDR1 SNHLY, CDR2 FYNNEI. This CDR3 region has 14 residues. As DNA, the CDR3 is TGTGCCAGCAGGGTAAGACAGGCTACCTACGAGCAGTACTTC. Its protein is CASRVRQATYEQYF.

In this sample, this clone turned up a few times. One end of the junction fails to match germline, which may point to a read error. V gene TRBV5-6 combines with J gene TRBJ1-2; a possible D gene is TRBD1 (5 bases). CDR1 is SGHDT, CDR2 YYEEEE, per germline. This CDR3 spans 16 amino acids. The CDR3 DNA is TGTGCCAGCAGCTACCGACAGATTTTCACACGGAAGTATGCCCTCTTC. Residues: CASSYRQIFTRKYALF.

This chain connects TRBV5-1 to TRBJ2-7; 9 bases map to TRBD2. The CDR3 extends over 14 amino acids. In germline, CDR1 is SGHRS, CDR2 YFSETQ. The J segment lost 6 bases and the V segment lost 7 bases, leaving 11 bases of the junction unmatched. The CDR3 nucleotides read TGCGCCAGCTATAGCGGGAGTCGGGGTGGCGAGCAGTACTTC. Protein: CASYSGSRGGEQYF.

J is TRBJ2-3 and V is TRBV5-1, with D maybe TRBD2 (5 bases). Germline V lookup: CDR1 SGHRS, CDR2 YFSETQ. This CDR3 comprises 14 residues. V was cut by 6 bases and J by 3 bases, with 14 bases left in between. For the CDR3, the DNA is TGCGCCAGCAATGACCTAGCCCAAACAGATACGCAGTATTTT. Its protein is CASNDLAQTDTQYF.

The genes are TRBV4-3 and TRBJ1-1, with a tentative D call TRBD1 (5 bases). In germline, CDR1 is LGHNA, CDR2 YSLEER. The CDR3 length is 14 residues. The germline V and J ends were trimmed by 8 bases and 0 bases, with 13 bases remaining between them. CDR3 in amino acids: CASSSGLLNTEAFF. The CDR3 coding sequence is TGCGCCAGCTCATCGGGACTTCTGAACACTGAAGCTTTCTTT.